The text below deals with one T cell receptor beta chain. This specimen comes from a study of blood T cells in healthy people across ages. The ends were cut back, 6 bases at V and 6 bases at J, with 11 bases in the middle. This CDR3 spans 12 amino acids. Germline CDR1 reads MNHEY; CDR2 reads SVGAGI. With a J-beta primer mix and a sample-barcoded 5' primer, a second PCR ran 7 to 11 cycles. One entry per CDR3 protein, called by TCRdb with MiXCR from the 5' RACE reads. The repertoire has about 1 million distinct CDR3 sequences, approximately 26% of them found once; the top ten carry around 0.75%. These data also featured in a second study, about T cells of mothers and their children.

The rearrangement uses TRBV6-5 and TRBJ2-5; D is undetermined. The clonotype comes from a girl aged 2 to 10 in good health. Source material: blood. The CDR3 is CASRTPEKTQYF. For the CDR3, the DNA is TGTGCCAGCAGAACTCCCGAAAAGACCCAGTACTTC.